The 24 T cell receptor beta chains in this list originate from one sample, sequenced in a study of neoadjuvant nivolumab and ipilimumab in lung cancer. Clones were read by immunoSEQ multiplex PCR, and TCRdb kept only the in-frame ones, dropping some. The table records 39,000 or so clones, 85% to 90% of them present only once. The sample here was peripheral blood, taken before neoadjuvant nivolumab, alone or with ipilimumab. The receptor set was obtained from an adult with non-small cell lung cancer.

V and J are TRBV15 and TRBJ2-3; D may be TRBD1 (5 bases). V was clipped by 1 base and J by 5 bases, with 13 bases between them. The CDR3 consists of 15 residues. Germline V gives CDR1 LNHNV, CDR2 YYDKDF (reference sequence). The CDR3: CATSRATQGVDTQYF. The CDR3 bases are TGTGCCACCAGCAGAGCTACGCAGGGCGTAGATACGCAGTATTTT.

The chain is built from TRBV9 and TRBJ2-3, with 15 bases lining up with TRBD2. The V gene's germline CDR1 is SGDLS and CDR2 YYNGEE. The CDR3 is 16 amino acids. The trim removed 4 bases at V and 4 bases at J, leaving 4 bases unmatched. In DNA form, the CDR3 reads TGTGCCAGCAGCAGGACTAGCGGGAGGGAAGCAGATACGCAGTATTTT. Its translation is CASSRTSGREADTQYF.

The chain combines TRBV5-1 with TRBJ2-7; the match to TRBD2 covers 7 bases. The CDR3 totals 17 residues. With 5 bases clipped from V and 6 bases from J, the junction kept 20 bases outside the gene matches. The V gene's germline CDR1 is SGHRS and CDR2 YFSETQ. CDR3 coding DNA: TGCGCCAGCAGTGGCAGGTTACCCTTAGCGGGCGGTGGCGAGCAGTACTTC. Translation gives CASSGRLPLAGGGEQYF.

The chain carries TRBV5-1 and TRBJ1-1; 10 positions match TRBD1. From germline, CDR1 is SGHRS and CDR2 YFSETQ. The CDR3 extends over 16 amino acids. V lost 4 bases, J lost 5 bases, and 11 bases stayed unmatched. CDR3 nucleotides: TGCGCCAGCAGCCCCGGACAGGGGGGGAGGGCGACTGAAGCTTTCTTT. Protein: CASSPGQGGRATEAFF. The full variable domain, in which reference TRBV5-1 and TRBJ1-1 provide the parts outside the CDR3, is KAGVTQTPRYLIKTRGQQVTLSCSPISGHRSVSWYQQTPGQGLQFLFEYFSETQRNKGNFPGRFSGRQFSNSRSEMNVSTLELGDSALYLCASSPGQGGRATEAFFGQGTRLTVV.

This clone came up once. The rearrangement links TRBV2 to TRBJ1-2, with D possibly being TRBD1 (5 bases). The CDR3 covers 14 residues. The germline V gene has CDR1 SNHLY and CDR2 FYNNEI. Trimming stripped 7 bases from V and 0 bases from J, with 12 bases between. CDR3 bases: TGTGCCAGCAAAGGGACCGTCACTAACTATGGCTACACCTTC. It codes for CASKGTVTNYGYTF.

This clone was seen just once. The CDR3 here is CASSLENWATYEQYF. In DNA, the CDR3 is TGTGCCAGCAGCTTGGAGAACTGGGCAACCTACGAGCAGTACTTC. This sequence joins TRBV5-4 and TRBJ2-7; no firm D call. V dropped 0 bases and J dropped 2 bases, with 12 bases sitting between them. This CDR3 is 15 amino acids long. Looked up from germline, CDR1 is SGHNT and CDR2 is YYREEE (reference sequence).

The chain employs TRBV5-4 and TRBJ2-3; D not certain. The length of the CDR3 is 14 residues. CDR1 is SGHNT, CDR2 YYREEE, per germline (reference sequence). V lost 1 base and J lost 2, with 8 bases in between. In DNA, the CDR3 is TGTGCCAGCAGCTTGAAACTTCACACAGATACGCAGTATTTT. Translating gives CASSLKLHTDTQYF.

The V call is TRBV5-1, the J call TRBJ1-1, with TRBD1 as a possible D gene (6 bases). Germline CDR1 is SGHRS and CDR2 is YFSETQ. This CDR3 region has 15 residues. The V gene lost 3 bases and the J gene lost 1 base, with 13 bases spanning the gap. The CDR3 DNA sequence: TGCGCCAGCAGCTCAATTATGGACAGGAACACTGAAGCTTTCTTT. Translating it yields CASSSIMDRNTEAFF.

The chain has TRBV5-1 and TRBJ2-3, with 7 bases identical to TRBD2. Trimming removed 0 bases from V and 4 bases from J; junction bases left unmatched: 5. Germline loops: CDR1 SGHRS, CDR2 YFSETQ. There are 15 residues in the CDR3. The DNA of the CDR3 is TGCGCCAGCAGCTTGGTAGGACTAGTTCCAGATACGCAGTATTTT. Amino acids: CASSLVGLVPDTQYF.

This sequence joins TRBV7-9 and TRBJ1-5; D is uncertain. CDR1 SEHNR and CDR2 FQNEAQ come from the germline V gene (reference sequence). This CDR3 spans 12 amino acids. V lost 5 bases and J lost 4, with 6 bases in between. The CDR3 DNA is TGTGCCAGCAGCCCGGTTAATCAGCCCCAGCATTTT. The encoded protein is CASSPVNQPQHF.

The chain carries TRBV11-2 and TRBJ2-7; D unresolved. With 0 bases removed from V and 3 bases from J, the gap between germline ends came to 3 bases. The CDR3 length is 12 residues. Germline lookup yields CDR1 SGHAT and CDR2 FQNNGV. The DNA for the CDR3 is TGTGCCAGCAGCTTAGACCTCTACGAGCAGTACTTC. This gives the protein CASSLDLYEQYF.

This rearrangement joins TRBV11-2 to TRBJ1-4, with a tentative D call TRBD1 (6 bases). The CDR3 consists of 14 residues. Deletions cut 5 bases from V and 8 bases from J, with 15 bases between. The germline gives CDR1 SGHAT, CDR2 FQNNGV. CDR3 region: CASSAGRGGEKLFF. In DNA, the CDR3 is TGTGCCAGCAGCGCTGGCAGGGGAGGGGAAAAACTGTTTTTT.

V gene TRBV7-2 combines with J gene TRBJ1-5; TRBD1 matches 8 bases. The CDR3 is 15 residues long. The V and J ends lost 3 bases and 3 bases, in that order; junction bases with no gene match: 4. CDR1 SGHTA and CDR2 FQGNSA come from the germline V gene. In DNA, the CDR3 is TGTGCCAGCAGCTTTACGGGACAGGTCAATCAGCCCCAGCATTTT. Its translation is CASSFTGQVNQPQHF.

The chain combines TRBV7-2 with TRBJ2-1; D is undetermined. This CDR3 region has 15 residues. Germline V gene sequence: CDR1 SGHTA, CDR2 FQGNSA. The ends were cut back, 2 bases at V and 3 bases at J, with 11 bases in the middle. As DNA, the CDR3 is TGTGCCAGCAGCTTATTCTCGGAAAGCTACAATGAGCAGTTCTTC. Encoded protein: CASSLFSESYNEQFF. The full variable domain, completed using reference TRBV7-2 and TRBJ2-1, is GAGVSQSPSNKVTEKGKDVELRCDPISGHTALYWYRQSLGQGLEFLIYFQGNSAPDKSGLPSDRFSAERTGGSVSTLTIQRTQQEDSAVYLCASSLFSESYNEQFFGPGTRLTVL.

The chain couples TRBV7-9 to TRBJ1-5; D unclear. The CDR3 runs 16 residues. V shed 0 bases and J shed 5 bases, with 14 bases lying between them. Per the germline V gene, CDR1 is SEHNR and CDR2 is FQNEAQ (reference sequence). As DNA, the CDR3 is TGTGCCAGCAGCTTAGCCCTGGACGGAGGCCATCAGCCCCAGCATTTT. It codes for CASSLALDGGHQPQHF.

The V and J genes are TRBV5-4 and TRBJ2-2; TRBD2 matches at 8 bases. The V and J ends lost 5 bases and 8 bases, in that order; junction bases with no gene match: 14. CDR3 length: 16 residues. From germline, CDR1 is SGHNT and CDR2 YYREEE (reference sequence). CDR3 nucleotide sequence: TGTGCCAGCAGTGTGCAACGGGGTAGCGGGGTAGGGGAGCTGTTTTTT. It specifies CASSVQRGSGVGELFF.

This chain joins TRBV7-3 and TRBJ2-5; a weak D match, TRBD2 (6 bases). CDR3 length: 15 residues. V shed 3 bases and J shed 2 bases, with 13 bases lying between them. CDR1 is SGHTA, CDR2 FQGTGA, per germline. The DNA for the CDR3 is TGTGCCAGCAGCTTCGGCGGGACGGGGCAAGAGACCCAGTACTTC. As protein: CASSFGGTGQETQYF.

The V call is TRBV2, the J call TRBJ1-5; tentatively, D is TRBD1 (6 bases). V lost 7 bases, J lost 5 bases, and 15 bases lay in between. The CDR3 has 14 residues. CDR1 is SNHLY and CDR2 is FYNNEI in the germline V gene. The CDR3 coding sequence is TGTGCCAGCACCCCCGGACAGTGGGATCAGCCCCAGCATTTT. This gives the protein CASTPGQWDQPQHF.

This rearrangement joins TRBV11-2 to TRBJ2-2; D call uncertain. The V gene lost 0 bases and the J gene lost 5 bases, with 4 bases spanning the gap. Per the germline V gene, CDR1 is SGHAT and CDR2 is FQNNGV. The CDR3 loop spans 13 amino acids. This CDR3 reads CASSLEQTGELFF. The DNA of the CDR3 is TGTGCCAGCAGCTTAGAACAAACCGGGGAGCTGTTTTTT.

This chain links TRBV27 with TRBJ1-1; 8 bases map to TRBD1. From germline, CDR1 is MNHEY and CDR2 SMNVEV (reference sequence). The V and J ends lost 5 bases and 1 base, in that order; junction bases with no gene match: 15. CDR3 length: 18 amino acids. As DNA, the CDR3 is TGTGCCAGCAGTCTGTGGTCAGGGGGCGGACCAGGGAACACTGAAGCTTTCTTT. As protein: CASSLWSGGGPGNTEAFF.

CDR3 bases: TGTGCCAGCAGGCGACCTGACCAGGGCTATGGCTACACCTTC. As protein: CASRRPDQGYGYTF. The chain combines TRBV6-5 with TRBJ1-2, with D possibly being TRBD1 (5 bases). The CDR3 is made up of 14 amino acids. The ends were cut back, 6 bases at V and 4 bases at J, with 15 bases in the middle. Germline-derived CDR1 and CDR2 are MNHEY and SVGAGI.

The chain carries TRBV9 and TRBJ2-3; 8 nucleotides line up with TRBD1. Losses at the gene ends were 1 base for V and 0 bases for J; bases not matched to a gene: 7. Germline assignment: CDR1 SGDLS and CDR2 YYNGEE. The CDR3 is made up of 17 amino acids. CDR3 amino acids: CASSVPIGQGSTDTQYF. For the CDR3, the DNA is TGTGCCAGCAGCGTACCTATAGGACAGGGAAGCACAGATACGCAGTATTTT.

In this sample, this clone turned up once. The chain employs TRBV6-6 and TRBJ1-2; D is possibly TRBD1 (5 bases). V dropped 2 bases and J dropped 2 bases, with 6 bases sitting between them. Germline values: CDR1 MNHNY, CDR2 SVGAGI (reference sequence). CDR3 length: 13 residues. In DNA form, the CDR3 reads TGTGCCAGCAGTTACGGGGGGAACTATGGCTACACCTTC. This encodes CASSYGGNYGYTF.

This chain joins TRBV5-1 and TRBJ2-2, with a possible D match to TRBD2 (6 bases). CDR3 size: 15 residues. CDR1 and CDR2 (germline): SGHRS, YFSETQ. Trimming took 3 bases from V and 2 from J, leaving 11 bases between them. CDR3 sequence (DNA): TGCGCCAGCAGCTCGGGACTGCGAAACACCGGGGAGCTGTTTTTT. Amino acid sequence: CASSSGLRNTGELFF.